One sample yielded the 31 T cell receptor beta chains listed below, sequenced in a study of PD-L1 blockade in urothelial cancer (dated by TCRdb to 2015 to 2018). Preparation of the library involved the immunoSEQ multiplex PCR assay. TCRdb carries this immuneACCESS record with in-frame sequences only. Its versions omit some clonotypes, under half of them owing to an unresolved V gene in the studies checked, with the rest unexplained. For this sample there are about 38,000 clones; 75% to 90% appear just once. The ten top clones hold 1.5% to 2.5% of the sample. Sequences were derived from PBMCs, sampled around atezolizumab (anti-PD-L1) treatment. The receptors were gathered from a man in his sixties with urothelial cancer.

This chain connects TRBV4-1 to TRBJ1-5; D is possibly TRBD1 (5 bases). The germline V and J ends were trimmed by 0 bases and 1 base, with 10 bases remaining between them. The germline CDR1 and CDR2 sequences are MGHRA and YSYEKL. The CDR3 consists of 16 residues. The CDR3 DNA reads TGCGCCAGCAGCCAAGATCCAGGGTTAAGCAATCAGCCCCAGCATTTT. Its protein product is CASSQDPGLSNQPQHF.

The V gene is TRBV30, the J gene TRBJ2-7; D may be TRBD1 (5 bases). The V gene's germline CDR1 is GTSNPN and CDR2 SVGIG (reference sequence). V was shortened by 2 bases and J by 3 bases, with 17 bases between the two germline ends. The CDR3 runs to 15 residues. The CDR3 DNA is TGTGCCTGGAGTAAGGGGCAGGGTAAATTCTACGAGCAGTACTTC. Translating it yields CAWSKGQGKFYEQYF.

V usage is TRBV4-2 and J usage is TRBJ2-5, with 8 bases that match TRBD1. V lost 3 bases, J lost 4 bases, and 16 bases stayed unmatched. CDR1 and CDR2 (germline): LGHNA, YNFKEQ. The CDR3 is 18 amino acids. CDR3 sequence (DNA): TGTGCCAGCAGCCAGATGACAAACGGACAGGGAGTGGGAGAGACCCAGTACTTC. It encodes CASSQMTNGQGVGETQYF.

The chain couples TRBV25-1 to TRBJ2-3; the match to TRBD1 covers 7 bases. With 2 bases clipped from V and 1 base from J, the junction kept 3 bases outside the gene matches. Germline-derived CDR1 and CDR2 are MGHDK and SYGVNS. The CDR3 covers 15 residues. The CDR3 bases are TGTGCCAGCAGTGAACCCGGGACAGGCACAGATACGCAGTATTTT. This codes for CASSEPGTGTDTQYF.

The rearrangement links TRBV2 to TRBJ1-5, with D tentatively TRBD1 (6 bases). V gave up 6 bases and J gave up 11 bases, with 11 bases separating them. Germline values: CDR1 SNHLY, CDR2 FYNNEI. This CDR3 comprises 11 residues. The CDR3 is CASRDRRTQHF. Here the CDR3 DNA reads TGTGCCAGCAGGGACAGAAGGACCCAGCATTTT.

This clone was recorded once. The chain uses TRBV27 and TRBJ2-5; 10 bases line up with TRBD2. CDR3 size: 15 residues. V shed 2 bases, J shed 7 bases, and the junction held 7 bases outside the gene matches. CDR1 and CDR2 from the germline V gene are MNHEY and SMNVEV (reference sequence). The CDR3 bases are TGTGCCAGCAGTTTACTAGCGGGAGTGGGGGGGACCCAGTACTTC. This codes for CASSLLAGVGGTQYF.

V usage is TRBV5-1 and J usage is TRBJ1-1, with D possibly matching TRBD1 (5 bases). The CDR3 extends over 16 amino acids. Trimming shortened V by 0 bases and J by 0 bases, and 12 bases separated the two germline ends. Germline assignment: CDR1 SGHRS and CDR2 YFSETQ. CDR3 nucleotides: TGCGCCAGCAGCTTGGAGTCAGGGCCGATGAACACTGAAGCTTTCTTT. Its protein product is CASSLESGPMNTEAFF.

This clone is a singleton in its sample. The chain has TRBV21-1 and TRBJ2-7; no DNA check was done on the table's D call, TRBD2. TRBV21-1 is a pseudogene segment. The CDR3 is made up of 13 amino acids. The CDR3 DNA reads as TGTGCCAGCTCCGGGGGGCGGCTTCTCGAGCAGTACTTC. This codes for CASSGGRLLEQYF.

This chain links TRBV29-1 with TRBJ1-1, with TRBD1 identical over 7 bases. CDR3 size: 12 residues. Germline CDR1 SQVTM, CDR2 ANQGSEA. With V trimmed by 7 bases and J by 1 base, 3 bases remained unmatched. The CDR3 DNA is TGCAGCGCACAGGGGACGAACACTGAAGCTTTCTTT. This gives the protein CSAQGTNTEAFF.

CDR3 nucleotides: TGTGCCAGCAGGGATCGGGACTTCTATGGCTACACCTTC. It is translated as CASRDRDFYGYTF. The chain recombines TRBV5-6 with TRBJ1-2; the D gene is possibly TRBD1 (5 bases). Trimming took 5 bases from V and 4 from J, leaving 12 bases between them. In germline, CDR1 is SGHDT, CDR2 YYEEEE. CDR3 size: 13 residues. Filled out from reference TRBV5-6 and TRBJ1-2, the complete variable domain reads DAGVTQSPTHLIKTRGQQVTLRCSPKSGHDTVSWYQQALGQGPQFIFQYYEEEERQRGNFPDRFSGHQFPNYSSELNVNALLLGDSALYLCASRDRDFYGYTFGSGTRLTVV.

DNA of the CDR3: TGTGCCAGCAGCCAAGATTGGGCAGGGGAAGCTTTCTTT. Its translation: CASSQDWAGEAFF. The genes are TRBV4-2 and TRBJ1-1, with D possibly TRBD1 on 5 matching bases. Trimming shortened V by 0 bases and J by 8 bases, and 10 bases separated the two germline ends. Germline V CDR1 and CDR2: LGHNA, YNFKEQ. The CDR3 loop spans 13 amino acids.

J is TRBJ1-5 and V is TRBV2; D not resolved. The CDR3 spans 12 residues. Trimming left V 10 bases short and J 2 bases short, with 9 bases between. CDR1 SNHLY and CDR2 FYNNEI come from the germline V gene. CDR3 amino acids: CATRGGNQPQHF. The CDR3 nucleotides are TGTGCCACCCGGGGAGGCAATCAGCCCCAGCATTTT.

The chain carries TRBV10-3 and TRBJ1-5; TRBD1 agrees at 9 bases. The CDR3 runs to 13 residues. The germline gives CDR1 ENHRY, CDR2 SYGVKD. V dropped 4 bases and J dropped 5; count of bases not matched to a gene: 0. Here the CDR3 DNA reads TGTGCCATCAGTGGGACAGGGGATCAGCCCCAGCATTTT. Residues: CAISGTGDQPQHF.

The chain carries TRBV6-6 and TRBJ2-5; D might be TRBD2 (5 bases). Germline V gene lookup returns CDR1 MNHNY and CDR2 SVGAGI (reference sequence). V was shortened by 10 bases and J by 7 bases, with 13 bases between the two germline ends. The CDR3 totals 11 residues. The DNA of the CDR3 is TGTGCCACCGGGCCGGCGGGGACCCAGTACTTC. It is translated as CATGPAGTQYF.

The J gene is TRBJ1-3, the V gene TRBV28; D possibly corresponds to TRBD1 (6 bases). Germline CDR1 is MDHEN and CDR2 is SYDVKM. With 4 bases removed from V and 4 bases from J, the gap between germline ends came to 11 bases. This CDR3 spans 14 amino acids. The CDR3 bases are TGTGCCAGCAGTTCAGGGGTGTCCGGAAACACCATATATTTT. It specifies CASSSGVSGNTIYF.

V gene TRBV6-9 combines with J gene TRBJ1-2, with 7 bases fitting TRBD1. Unmatched junction bases numbered 12, after V lost 0 bases and J lost 8 bases. This CDR3 spans 16 amino acids. CDR1 is MNHGY and CDR2 is SVAAGI in the germline V gene. The CDR3 spells CASSYSDGQVGWGYTF. The CDR3 DNA reads as TGTGCCAGCAGTTATTCAGATGGACAGGTTGGATGGGGCTACACCTTC.

DNA of the CDR3: TGTGCCAGCAGTTTCGGACAGTTTGGCTACACCTTC. Its translation is CASSFGQFGYTF. The chain has TRBV28 and TRBJ1-2; D is possibly TRBD1 (6 bases). CDR3 length: 12 amino acids. With 3 bases removed from V and 7 bases from J, the gap between germline ends came to 9 bases. CDR1 is MDHEN, CDR2 SYDVKM, per germline.

The chain employs TRBV7-8 and TRBJ2-1; a possible D gene is TRBD2 (5 bases). The CDR3 runs 14 residues. The germline CDR1 and CDR2 sequences are SGHVS and FQNEAQ. The ends were cut back, 7 bases at V and 1 base at J, with 11 bases in the middle. The CDR3 region has the DNA TGTGCCAGCACTCCGCTAGCTTCCTACAATGAGCAGTTCTTC. It translates to CASTPLASYNEQFF.

V gene TRBV7-6 combines with J gene TRBJ2-2; D unclear. Trimming cost V 5 bases and J 6 bases, with 10 bases left between them. This CDR3 has 13 amino acids. Germline assignment: CDR1 SGHVS and CDR2 FNYEAQ. The CDR3 region is CASSPRVPGELFF. The CDR3 DNA reads as TGTGCCAGCAGCCCCCGGGTCCCCGGGGAGCTGTTTTTT.

V gene TRBV11-3 combines with J gene TRBJ2-2; TRBD1 matches 9 bases. The CDR3 runs 15 residues. Germline V gives CDR1 SGHNT, CDR2 YENEEA. V was clipped by 4 bases and J by 2 bases; unmatched bases: 2. CDR3 sequence reads: CASSSGQGNTGELFF. The CDR3 DNA follows: TGTGCCAGCAGCTCGGGACAGGGTAACACCGGGGAGCTGTTTTTT.

J is TRBJ2-7 and V is TRBV5-6; TRBD2 matches at 7 bases. Trimming at V came to 4 bases and at J to 5 bases, leaving 3 bases not matched to a gene. The CDR3 covers 12 residues. Germline V CDR1 and CDR2: SGHDT, YYEEEE. The CDR3 is CASSGTTHEQYF. In DNA, the CDR3 is TGTGCCAGCAGCGGGACTACCCACGAGCAGTACTTC.

The J gene is TRBJ2-1, the V gene TRBV6-4; a possible D gene is TRBD2 (6 bases). The V gene's germline CDR1 is MRHNA and CDR2 SNTAGT. The V end lost 6 bases, the J end lost 15 bases, and 18 bases lay between the germline ends. The CDR3 sequence is 12 residues long. CDR3 bases: TGTGCCAGCAGGATGGGACTGAAAAGGGCGTTCTTC. This translates into CASRMGLKRAFF.

This chain connects TRBV7-8 to TRBJ2-4; TRBD2 is a possible D gene (5 bases). V was clipped by 1 base and J by 6 bases, with 13 bases between them. Germline loops: CDR1 SGHVS, CDR2 FQNEAQ. The CDR3 covers 15 residues. The DNA for the CDR3 is TGTGCCAGCAGCTTAGAAGTTACTAGTGGAAACATTCAGTACTTC. Translating it yields CASSLEVTSGNIQYF. Combining the CDR3 with reference TRBV7-8 and TRBJ2-4 gives the whole variable domain GAGVSQSPRYKVAKRGQDVALRCDPISGHVSLFWYQQALGQGPEFLTYFQNEAQLDKSGLPSDRFFAERPEGSVSTLKIQRTQQEDSAVYLCASSLEVTSGNIQYFGAGTRLSVL.

The chain is built from TRBV4-3 and TRBJ1-1, with 8 nucleotides matching TRBD1. V was pared by 8 bases and J by 0 bases, with 5 bases of the junction left unmatched. Germline V gene lookup returns CDR1 LGHNA and CDR2 YSLEER. CDR3 length equals 14 residues. The CDR3 bases are TGCGCCAGCCGTAGGACAGGGTTGAACACTGAAGCTTTCTTT. It codes for CASRRTGLNTEAFF.

The V gene is TRBV28, the J gene TRBJ2-1, with TRBD1 as a possible D gene (5 bases). Trimming left V 2 bases short and J 1 base short, with 12 bases between. Germline CDR1 is MDHEN and CDR2 is SYDVKM. This CDR3 has 16 residues. The CDR3 DNA reads TGTGCCAGCAGTTTAGGCAGGGTTGGATCCTACAATGAGCAGTTCTTC. This sequence encodes CASSLGRVGSYNEQFF.

This chain joins TRBV9 and TRBJ2-1, with 7 nucleotides matching TRBD2. The junction had 6 bases not matched to a gene; V was cut back by 3 bases and J by 6 bases. CDR3 length: 14 amino acids. Germline V gene data show CDR1 as SGDLS and CDR2 as YYNGEE. This CDR3 reads CASSDSLARNEQFF. CDR3 DNA sequence: TGTGCCAGCAGCGACTCACTAGCGCGCAATGAGCAGTTCTTC.

The rearrangement uses TRBV11-2 and TRBJ2-7; a possible D gene is TRBD1 (6 bases). V lost 5 bases, J lost 6 bases, and 20 bases lay in between. Per germline, CDR1 SGHAT and CDR2 FQNNGV. CDR3 length: 15 amino acids. The CDR3 loop is CASSPNPGTFSEQYF. CDR3 sequence (DNA): TGTGCCAGCAGCCCAAACCCCGGGACATTCTCCGAGCAGTACTTC.

This clone occurred once. The chain joins TRBV5-3 to TRBJ2-7; D call uncertain. TRBV5-3 falls under the ORF class, with uncertain function. The CDR3 is 12 amino acids. The V gene lost 3 bases and the J gene lost 5 bases, with 9 bases spanning the gap. The CDR3 DNA reads TGTGCCAGAAGCTCAGAATCCCACGAGCAGTACTTC. It yields the protein CARSSESHEQYF.

The J gene is TRBJ2-7, the V gene TRBV6-5; a weak D match, TRBD1 (5 bases). This CDR3 is built from 13 residues. With 4 bases removed from V and 6 bases from J, the gap between germline ends came to 13 bases. Germline CDR1 MNHEY, CDR2 SVGAGI. The CDR3 spells CASSSIGASEQYF. The CDR3 region has the DNA TGTGCCAGCAGTTCCATTGGGGCGTCCGAGCAGTACTTC.

V is TRBV9 and J is TRBJ2-7, with 9 bases identical to TRBD2. V trimming: 3 bases; J trimming: 6 bases; junction bases outside the gene matches: 4. Germline-derived CDR1 and CDR2 are SGDLS and YYNGEE. The CDR3 length is 13 residues. In DNA form, the CDR3 reads TGTGCCAGCAGCGCGACTAGCGGCTCCGAGCAGTACTTC. This encodes CASSATSGSEQYF.

In nucleotides, the CDR3 is TGTGCCAGCACCTCTTTTGGTGGACAGGGTAGGGTGAATGGCTACACCTTC. This translates into CASTSFGGQGRVNGYTF. This rearrangement joins TRBV4-2 to TRBJ1-2; 8 bases fit TRBD1. The germline V gene has CDR1 LGHNA and CDR2 YNFKEQ. The CDR3 sequence is 17 residues long. The V and J ends lost 7 bases and 6 bases, in that order; junction bases with no gene match: 19.